The entry that follows covers one T cell receptor (beta chain) sequence. CDR1 LGHDT and CDR2 YNNKEL come from the germline V gene (reference sequence). After removal of 3 bases from V and 8 bases from J, the junction contained 8 bases not matched to a gene. The CDR3 sequence is 14 residues long. The authors' processing: Amplification of reference gene primers was used by the study to estimate nucleated cell counts. Some clones are missing from TCRdb's copy, which holds only in-frame ones; the method was immunoSEQ multiplex PCR. V, J and clone size were drawn from that table, and D and trimming were deduced from the DNA. The sample has 140,000 or so clones, 70% to 90% seen once. The source of the sample is a study of blood T cell repertoires in COVID-19. Background on the study: The samples span acute and convalescent COVID-19 from the United States, Italy and Spain. PBMCs, B-cell-depleted T cells, or T cells provided the cDNA or gDNA that made up the material.

The TCR sequence derives from a human donor in a cohort sampled during active COVID-19. The rearrangement joins TRBV3-1 (or the pseudogene TRBV3-2) to TRBJ1-2; 8 bases match TRBD1. Sample: peripheral blood. For the CDR3, the DNA is TGTGCCAGCAGCCACTCCGACAGGGGTTACGGCTACACCTTC. It translates to CASSHSDRGYGYTF.